This T cell receptor (beta chain) was documented in a study of cytomegalovirus exposure and HLA in healthy donors. Study conclusions and caveats: Data from an earlier analysis indicated that most TCR beta V segments were productive either about 87% or about 30% of the time. The dataset shows that most TCR sequences were rare, while some public TCRs occurred in many donors.

The donors (healthy individuals) were bone marrow donors. As for this clone: Its target is unknown.

Vbeta (60) and Jbeta (13) primers were used in the PCR. TCRdb keeps only in-frame clones here, not all; method: immunoSEQ multiplex PCR. The table includes about 83,000 clones, 78% detected once. This sequence was found in a man aged 18-30 years in good health and CMV-seropositive. Sequenced material: PBMCs.

This CDR3 reads CATSRDTGQLSPLHF. CDR3 DNA sequence: TGTGCCACCAGCAGAGATACAGGTCAACTATCACCCCTCCACTTT. The chain is built from TRBV15 and TRBJ1-6, with D perhaps matching TRBD1 (5 bases). V lost 0 bases to trimming and J lost 10 bases, with 13 bases between them. Germline CDR1 is LNHNV and CDR2 is YYDKDF (reference sequence). This CDR3 has 15 amino acids.